These 13 T cell receptor beta chains were all obtained from the same sample, sequenced in a study of blood T cells in healthy people across ages. Next came a second PCR, run for about 7 to 12 cycles, which used a sample-barcoded 5' primer along with a J-beta primer mix. One entry per CDR3 protein, called by TCRdb with MiXCR from the 5' RACE reads. The table shows around 650,000 distinct CDR3 sequences, with around two fifths occurring only once. Material: blood. The origin of the receptors is a man aged 80 or over in good health.

This clonotype was recorded at least ten times. J is TRBJ2-7 and V is TRBV6-2 or TRBV6-3, with D unclear. CDR1 and CDR2 (germline): MNHEY, SVGEGT. Trimming shortened V by 5 bases and J by 2 bases, and 16 bases separated the two germline ends. The CDR3 has 15 residues. CDR3 sequence: CASSPNPGPPYEQYF. In DNA form, the CDR3 reads TGTGCCAGCAGTCCTAATCCGGGCCCACCCTACGAGCAGTACTTC.

The table lists this clonotype with a few counts. The rearrangement uses TRBV7-2 and TRBJ1-5, with unresolved D. The CDR3 sequence is 15 residues long. Germline CDR1 reads SGHTA; CDR2 reads FQGNSA. V dropped 1 base and J dropped 5 bases, with 12 bases sitting between them. This CDR3 reads CASSLGSPGYQPQHF. CDR3 nucleotides: TGTGCCAGCAGCTTAGGTAGTCCTGGGTATCAGCCCCAGCATTTT.

The chain joins TRBV5-1 to TRBJ2-1, with TRBD1 matching 7 bases. The V and J ends lost 5 bases and 13 bases, in that order; junction bases with no gene match: 18. Germline CDR1 is SGHRS and CDR2 is YFSETQ. The CDR3 totals 15 residues. CDR3 residues: CASSSLRGQKETQFF. The CDR3 DNA reads TGCGCCAGCAGTTCGTTGAGGGGACAGAAGGAGACCCAGTTCTTC.

Comment on this clonotype: A read error may produce the germline difference seen at one junction end. The rearrangement links TRBV20-1 to TRBJ1-2, with 7 positions matching TRBD1. The CDR3 has 14 residues. CDR1 is DFQATT, CDR2 SNEGSKA, per germline (reference sequence). DNA for the CDR3: TGCAGTGCTGGAGACCTCCGACAGGGAGATGGCTACACCTTC. Translated, it gives CSAGDLRQGDGYTF.

The chain joins TRBV14 to TRBJ2-3; possibly TRBD1 for D (7 bases). From germline, CDR1 is SGHDN and CDR2 FVKESK. The CDR3 consists of 18 residues. V lost 0 bases to trimming and J lost 1 base, with 17 bases between them. CDR3 coding DNA: TGTGCCAGCAGCCAAGATCACAGGGGACTTCCCCGCACAGATACGCAGTATTTT. As protein: CASSQDHRGLPRTDTQYF.

V is TRBV6-5 and J is TRBJ2-5; 9 positions match TRBD1. This CDR3 has 15 residues. Germline V gene sequence: CDR1 MNHEY, CDR2 SVGAGI. After removal of 4 bases from V and 2 bases from J, the junction contained 5 bases not matched to a gene. The chain's CDR3 is CASSFGTGLQETQYF. DNA of the CDR3: TGTGCCAGCAGTTTCGGGACAGGGCTGCAAGAGACCCAGTACTTC.

This clonotype has at least ten counts. The chain couples TRBV29-1 to TRBJ2-7; D remains ambiguous. This CDR3 contains 13 residues. Germline CDR1 reads SQVTM; CDR2 reads ANQGSEA. The CDR3 bases are TGCAGTCGTTTTATCGGACGCCCCTTCGAGCAGTACTTC. Protein: CSRFIGRPFEQYF.

This clonotype was observed a handful of times. The chain carries TRBV20-1 and TRBJ2-1, with D perhaps TRBD1 (6 bases). V was pared by 2 bases and J by 4 bases, with 12 bases between. Germline V gene data show CDR1 as DFQATT and CDR2 as SNEGSKA (reference sequence). This CDR3 spans 14 amino acids. The CDR3 nucleotides read TGCAGTGCTAGACCTCGGGACATATACAATGAGCAGTTCTTC. It codes for CSARPRDIYNEQFF.

Comment on this clonotype: The junction shows a germline mismatch at one end, possibly a read error. The chain carries TRBV7-2 and TRBJ2-7, with 7 nucleotides matching TRBD1. From germline, CDR1 is SGHTA and CDR2 FQGNSA. This CDR3 spans 15 amino acids. This chain's CDR3 is CAGSKQGSSSYEQYF. DNA for the CDR3: TGTGCCGGCAGCAAACAGGGGTCCAGCTCCTACGAGCAGTACTTC.

V is TRBV6-2 or TRBV6-3 and J is TRBJ2-5; TRBD2 aligns across 8 bases. The end of the DNA fits TRBJ2-7 better, so the J call may be wrong. The germline CDR1 and CDR2 sequences are MNHEY and SVGEGT. The CDR3 sequence is 15 residues long. Here the CDR3 reads CASGQRGSLRYEQYF. The CDR3 coding sequence is TGTGCCAGCGGCCAGCGGGGGTCCCTACGCTACGAGCAGTACTTC.

V and J are TRBV12-3 or TRBV12-4 and TRBJ1-1; maybe TRBD1 (6 bases). V was cut by 6 bases and J by 5 bases, with 16 bases left in between. CDR3 length: 14 residues. The CDR3 spells CASRLGTMGTEAFF. The DNA for the CDR3 is TGTGCCAGCAGGCTCGGGACAATGGGAACTGAAGCTTTCTTT.

The chain has TRBV6-2 or TRBV6-3 and TRBJ2-5; TRBD1 might be the D (7 bases). This CDR3 has 14 residues. V lost 6 bases and J 4 bases, leaving 15 bases between the germline ends. Germline V gives CDR1 MNHEY, CDR2 SVGEGT. CDR3 in DNA: TGTGCCAGCAGGTATGGAGGGGGCTTAGAGACCCAGTACTTC. It encodes CASRYGGGLETQYF.

V gene TRBV7-2 combines with J gene TRBJ2-5; TRBD2 might be the D (6 bases). Germline V CDR1 and CDR2: SGHTA, FQGNSA. The ends were cut back, 1 base at V and 8 bases at J, with 20 bases in the middle. CDR3 length equals 16 residues. This CDR3 reads CASSLVSGLGEGTQYF. In nucleotides, the CDR3 is TGTGCCAGCAGCTTAGTTAGCGGTCTAGGTGAGGGTACCCAGTACTTC.